This entry lists 20 T cell receptor beta chains sequenced from one sample in a study of T cells after yellow fever vaccination. A single record per CDR3 protein comes from TCRdb applying MiXCR to the 5' RACE reads. The repertoire holds approximately 550,000 distinct CDR3 sequences, with about 19% as singletons. The sample was PBMCs, taken 15 days after the yellow fever booster vaccination. These receptors originate from a man aged 25-45 years who received the YFV17D yellow fever vaccine.

The rearrangement joins TRBV4-3 to TRBJ2-7; 7 bases are shared with TRBD1. V shed 3 bases, J shed 2 bases, and the junction held 10 bases outside the gene matches. The CDR3 spans 16 residues. Germline V lookup: CDR1 LGHNA, CDR2 YSLEER. In nucleotides, the CDR3 is TGCGCCAGCAGCCAGGCCGTGACAGGGACGACCTACGAGCAGTACTTC. Its translation is CASSQAVTGTTYEQYF.

In this sample, this clonotype turned up a few times. The chain is built from TRBV7-2 and TRBJ2-2; D not certain. This CDR3 spans 16 amino acids. Germline assignment: CDR1 SGHTA and CDR2 FQGNSA. V gave up 7 bases and J gave up 3 bases, with 18 bases separating them. The CDR3 DNA reads TGTGCCAGCACCGCCTCCCCACGGGTCGACACCGGGGAGCTGTTTTTT. Translating gives CASTASPRVDTGELFF.

This chain connects TRBV19 to TRBJ2-7; weak D call: TRBD1 (5 bases). Germline loops: CDR1 LNHDA, CDR2 SQIVND (reference sequence). This CDR3 comprises 14 residues. Trimming removed 3 bases from V and 5 bases from J, with 14 bases in between. For the CDR3, the DNA is TGTGCCAGTAGTATTAGGACAACTCCTAACGAGCAGTACTTC. Translation: CASSIRTTPNEQYF.

V gene TRBV12-3 or TRBV12-4 combines with J gene TRBJ2-2; D is unresolved. This CDR3 region has 14 residues. The germline V and J ends were trimmed by 7 bases and 4 bases, with 13 bases remaining between them. The CDR3 is CASITDPRTGELFF. In nucleotides, the CDR3 is TGTGCCAGCATCACGGACCCACGCACCGGGGAGCTGTTTTTT.

The chain employs TRBV7-2 and TRBJ2-3; D perhaps matches TRBD1 (5 bases). The CDR3 sequence is 14 residues long. The germline V gene encodes CDR1 SGHTA and CDR2 FQGNSA. V was shortened by 1 base and J by 5 bases, with 10 bases between the two germline ends. In nucleotides, the CDR3 is TGTGCCAGCAGCTTAGGACAGATTGGAGATACGCAGTATTTT. It is translated as CASSLGQIGDTQYF.

V is TRBV20-1 and J is TRBJ1-2; maybe TRBD1 (6 bases). The V gene lost 3 bases and the J gene lost 8 bases, with 22 bases spanning the gap. The length of the CDR3 is 15 residues. Germline CDR1 reads DFQATT; CDR2 reads SNEGSKA (reference sequence). The CDR3 bases are TGCAGTGCTAGCCGACCCGAACAGGGTACAGCAGGCTACACCTTC. The encoded protein is CSASRPEQGTAGYTF.

The sample holds a few counts of this clonotype. The chain combines TRBV7-8 with TRBJ2-7; no definite D call. The CDR3 spans 12 residues. Germline CDR1 reads SGHVS; CDR2 reads FQNEAQ. The germline V and J ends were trimmed by 8 bases and 2 bases, with 10 bases remaining between them. CDR3 bases: TGTGCCAGCGCAACGAACCCCTACGAGCAGTACTTC. Translated: CASATNPYEQYF.

This clonotype was observed at least ten times. The chain is built from TRBV7-2 and TRBJ2-3, with D possibly matching TRBD1 (5 bases). CDR1 SGHTA and CDR2 FQGNSA come from the germline V gene. V lost 6 bases and J lost 0, with 7 bases in between. This CDR3 comprises 13 residues. As DNA, the CDR3 is TGTGCCAGCAGAGGGGTTAGCACAGATACGCAGTATTTT. Translating it yields CASRGVSTDTQYF.

The sample holds a few counts of this clonotype. The rearrangement joins TRBV21-1 to TRBJ2-7. TRBV21-1 is a known pseudogene. The CDR3 has 12 amino acids. CDR3 region: CASSTPSYEQYF. The CDR3 DNA follows: TGTGCCAGCAGCACACCCTCCTACGAGCAGTACTTC.

A few counts support this clonotype. Here the CDR3 DNA reads TGCGCCAGCAGCTTTGGGAGGGGTCAAGAGACCCAGTACTTC. Protein: CASSFGRGQETQYF. The genes are TRBV5-1 and TRBJ2-5; TRBD2 aligns across 7 bases. V was clipped by 2 bases and J by 2 bases; unmatched bases: 3. The CDR3 totals 14 residues. The V gene's germline CDR1 is SGHRS and CDR2 YFSETQ.

The chain carries TRBV10-3 and TRBJ2-3; D gene uncertain. The CDR3 sequence is 13 residues long. CDR1 is ENHRY and CDR2 is SYGVKD in the germline V gene. V shed 10 bases and J shed 4 bases, with 15 bases lying between them. The chain's CDR3 is CATAGLVSDTQYF. For the CDR3, the DNA is TGTGCCACCGCCGGTCTCGTATCAGATACGCAGTATTTT.

The V and J genes are TRBV28 and TRBJ1-1; D might be TRBD1 (6 bases). Per the germline V gene, CDR1 is MDHEN and CDR2 is SYDVKM. Trimming removed 5 bases at V and 6 bases at J, with 19 bases between. The CDR3 spans 15 residues. CDR3 coding DNA: TGTGCCAGCAGTCTAGGGGGGCAGGCAAGGGCTGAAGCTTTCTTT. Residues: CASSLGGQARAEAFF.

This sequence joins TRBV20-1 and TRBJ2-1; the D is unclear. Germline lookup yields CDR1 DFQATT and CDR2 SNEGSKA (reference sequence). V lost 5 bases to trimming and J lost 8 bases, with 16 bases between them. The CDR3 spans 13 residues. The CDR3 region is CSAADPGRDEQFF. The CDR3 nucleotides are TGCAGTGCTGCCGACCCCGGTCGGGATGAGCAGTTCTTC.

This clonotype was seen a few times. J is TRBJ2-7 and V is TRBV4-3, with D uncertain. The CDR3 is 13 amino acids. The V end lost 0 bases, the J end lost 7 bases, and 10 bases lay between the germline ends. The germline V gene has CDR1 LGHNA and CDR2 YSLEER. DNA for the CDR3: TGCGCCAGCAGCCAAGATAGAGTTCGTGAGCAGTACTTC. This encodes CASSQDRVREQYF.

This rearrangement joins TRBV4-3 to TRBJ2-3; unclear D gene. The CDR3 runs 15 residues. Germline CDR1 reads LGHNA; CDR2 reads YSLEER. Between the trimmed V and J ends, which lost 0 bases and 1 base, there was a span of 8 bases. CDR3 DNA: TGCGCCAGCAGCCAAGATCACGGTGGCACAGATACGCAGTATTTT. It specifies CASSQDHGGTDTQYF.

The V and J genes are TRBV28 and TRBJ2-7; TRBD1 might be the D (6 bases). Trimming removed 7 bases at V and 3 bases at J, with 25 bases between. CDR3 size: 17 residues. Germline CDR1 and CDR2: MDHEN and SYDVKM. CDR3 loop: CASTPQTNRALIYEQYF. The CDR3 DNA is TGTGCCAGCACCCCACAGACCAACAGGGCGCTAATCTACGAGCAGTACTTC. Combining the CDR3 with reference TRBV28 and TRBJ2-7 gives the whole variable domain DVKVTQSSRYLVKRTGEKVFLECVQDMDHENMFWYRQDPGLGLRLIYFSYDVKMKEKGDIPEGYSVSREKKERFSLILESASTNQTSMYLCASTPQTNRALIYEQYFGPGTRLTVT.

This clonotype came up a few times. The chain couples TRBV4-3 to TRBJ2-3, with TRBD2 identical over 11 bases. The V segment lost 4 bases and the J segment 2 bases; nucleotides outside the gene matches: 8. Germline V gene lookup returns CDR1 LGHNA and CDR2 YSLEER. The CDR3 contains 17 residues. Here the CDR3 reads CASSRMTSGINTDTQYF. In DNA, the CDR3 is TGCGCCAGCAGCCGGATGACTAGCGGGATCAACACAGATACGCAGTATTTT.

This chain links TRBV18 with TRBJ1-1; D may be TRBD1 (5 bases). CDR1 and CDR2 from the germline V gene are KGHSH and LQKENI. CDR3 length: 14 residues. The germline V and J ends were trimmed by 6 bases and 2 bases, with 13 bases remaining between them. CDR3 coding DNA: TGTGCCAGCTCCACCGGTGGGGGTAACACTGAAGCTTTCTTT. Translation: CASSTGGGNTEAFF.

A few counts support this clonotype. V gene TRBV7-2 combines with J gene TRBJ2-1, with 7 bases that match TRBD2. CDR1 is SGHTA and CDR2 is FQGNSA in the germline V gene. V trimming: 4 bases; J trimming: 4 bases; junction bases outside the gene matches: 7. The length of the CDR3 is 15 residues. The CDR3 protein is CASSSRDYSYNEQFF. As DNA, the CDR3 is TGTGCCAGCAGCTCCCGGGACTACTCTTACAATGAGCAGTTCTTC.

This clonotype was counted between two and nine times. The chain joins TRBV6-2 or TRBV6-3 to TRBJ2-1; 10 positions agree with TRBD2. After removal of 0 bases from V and 7 bases from J, the junction contained 6 bases not matched to a gene. CDR3 length: 16 residues. CDR1 MNHEY and CDR2 SVGEGT come from the germline V gene. The CDR3 sequence is CASSYSSGRARNEQFF. CDR3 bases: TGTGCCAGCAGTTACTCGAGCGGGAGGGCCAGGAATGAGCAGTTCTTC.